Listed here are 9 T cell receptor beta chains from one sample, sequenced in a study of Ad26.COV2.S vaccination and SARS-CoV-2 variants. Sequencing was performed with immunoSEQ multiplex PCR; in TCRdb, only in-frame clones are kept and a portion is missing. The data contain approximately 410,000 clones, 92% of them seen just once; the ten biggest clones take up about 1.6%. Regarding treatment: 15 to 20 received Ad26.COV2.S at low or high dose, single or two shots; about five received placebo; per-sample allocation not given. It was on day 63 after the first vaccine or placebo injection that samples were taken. The sample in question was peripheral blood, obtained in a trial of Ad26.COV2.S vaccine versus placebo. The receptors here all came from a person aged 18 to 59 who received the Ad26.COV2.S COVID-19 vaccine or a placebo.

V usage is TRBV19 and J usage is TRBJ2-7; a possible D gene is TRBD2 (6 bases). The CDR3 length is 14 residues. CDR1 is LNHDA and CDR2 is SQIVND in the germline V gene (reference sequence). The germline V and J ends were trimmed by 7 bases and 4 bases, with 17 bases remaining between them. CDR3 amino acids: CASKASTGGYEQYF. For the CDR3, the DNA is TGTGCCAGTAAGGCCTCGACCGGAGGGTACGAGCAGTACTTC.

The chain couples TRBV5-1 to TRBJ2-7; D not resolved. The CDR3 sequence is 13 residues long. Germline V gives CDR1 SGHRS, CDR2 YFSETQ. V was pared by 0 bases and J by 0 bases, with 4 bases between. The CDR3 loop reads CASSLELSYEQYF. The DNA of the CDR3 is TGCGCCAGCAGCTTGGAACTCTCCTACGAGCAGTACTTC.

J is TRBJ2-5 and V is TRBV18, with 7 bases aligning to TRBD2. This CDR3 region has 13 residues. J gave up 5 bases and V 3 bases, and 3 bases lay outside the gene matches. In germline, CDR1 is KGHSH, CDR2 LQKENI. CDR3 nucleotides: TGTGCCAGCTCACCCCCCGGGGGGGAGACCCAGTACTTC. Translation: CASSPPGGETQYF.

The rearrangement uses TRBV7-6 and TRBJ2-2, with D perhaps TRBD1 (6 bases). Germline CDR1 reads SGHVS; CDR2 reads FNYEAQ. V lost 4 bases and J lost 4, with 10 bases in between. The CDR3 loop spans 14 amino acids. The CDR3 loop reads CASSSYRVTGELFF. Here the CDR3 DNA reads TGTGCCAGCAGCTCGTACAGGGTCACCGGGGAGCTGTTTTTT.

The genes are TRBV28 and TRBJ2-7, with D perhaps matching TRBD2 (5 bases). Looked up from germline, CDR1 is MDHEN and CDR2 is SYDVKM. V was trimmed by 6 bases and J by 4 bases, leaving 10 bases between them. The CDR3 is made up of 12 amino acids. This CDR3 is CASRQREYEQYF. For the CDR3, the DNA is TGTGCCAGCAGACAAAGGGAGTACGAGCAGTACTTC.

This chain connects TRBV18 to TRBJ2-1; possible D gene TRBD1, 5 bases. Germline V gene sequence: CDR1 KGHSH, CDR2 LQKENI. The ends were cut back, 2 bases at V and 5 bases at J, with 7 bases in the middle. This CDR3 contains 13 residues. DNA of the CDR3: TGTGCCAGCTCACCAGGCAGGGACAATGAGCAGTTCTTC. This codes for CASSPGRDNEQFF.

This chain connects TRBV7-9 to TRBJ1-2, with 7 nucleotides matching TRBD1. After removal of 5 bases from V and 0 bases from J, the junction contained 0 bases not matched to a gene. The CDR3 is 13 amino acids. Germline values: CDR1 SEHNR, CDR2 FQNEAQ (reference sequence). In DNA form, the CDR3 reads TGTGCCAGCAGCGGGACAGCTAACTATGGCTACACCTTC. Residues: CASSGTANYGYTF.

CDR3 sequence reads: CASSQDTQGAREKLFF. CDR3 DNA sequence: TGCGCCAGCAGCCAAGATACACAGGGGGCGCGTGAAAAACTGTTTTTT. The chain has TRBV4-1 and TRBJ1-4; the match to TRBD1 covers 9 bases. CDR1 MGHRA and CDR2 YSYEKL come from the germline V gene. The CDR3 runs 16 residues. With V trimmed by 0 bases and J by 7 bases, 6 bases remained unmatched.

CDR3 sequence (DNA): TGCAGCGTTGTACAGGGTCTCAATCAGCCCCAGCATTTT. Encoded protein: CSVVQGLNQPQHF. V usage is TRBV29-1 and J usage is TRBJ1-5; tentative D call: TRBD1 (6 bases). Germline loops: CDR1 SQVTM, CDR2 ANQGSEA. The CDR3 runs 13 residues. Trimming pared 4 bases from V and 3 bases from J, leaving 10 bases between.